The clone carrying this T cell receptor beta chain was observed at least ten times. What it binds is unknown. These data belong to a study of blood T cells in healthy people across ages. Study-wide findings and caveats: Age showed a roughly linear inverse relationship with TCR beta diversity per million T cells. There were more naive CD4+ cells and higher diversity in long-lived donors than in aged donors.

For the second PCR, which ran for about 6 to 11 cycles, a sample-barcoded 5' primer and a J-beta primer mix were used. Tagging of each cDNA molecule was performed by a template-switch adaptor with 12 random nucleotides. TCRdb re-called the 5' RACE reads with MiXCR, one entry per CDR3 protein. The sample shows 850,000 to 1,100,000 distinct CDR3 sequences, 35% to 40% of them seen only once. The total RNA that was extracted per sample amounted to at least 5.5 micrograms. V was trimmed by 5 bases and J by 7 bases, leaving 6 bases between them. CDR3 size: 10 residues. Germline V gene sequence: CDR1 SGDLS, CDR2 YYNGEE.

The sequenced material came from blood. The sequence was obtained from a man younger than 35 in good health. V gene TRBV9 combines with J gene TRBJ1-2, with D possibly matching TRBD1 (5 bases). CDR3 sequence (DNA): TGTGCCAGCAGTGGGACTGGCTACACCTTC. Its translation is CASSGTGYTF.